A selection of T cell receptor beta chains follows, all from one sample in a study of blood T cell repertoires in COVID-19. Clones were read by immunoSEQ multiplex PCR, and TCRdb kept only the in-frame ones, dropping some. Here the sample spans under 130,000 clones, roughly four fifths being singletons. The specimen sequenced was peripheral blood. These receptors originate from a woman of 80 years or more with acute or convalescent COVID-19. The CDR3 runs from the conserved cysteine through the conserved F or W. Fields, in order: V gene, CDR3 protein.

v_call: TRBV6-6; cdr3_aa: CASSPKGQSSSYGYTF
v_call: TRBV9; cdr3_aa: CASSVDRHGYEQYF
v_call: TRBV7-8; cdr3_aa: CASSRDSQNTGELFF
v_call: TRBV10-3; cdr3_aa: CAISESPSGRWDEQFF
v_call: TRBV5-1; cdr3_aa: CASRGPMTGELFF
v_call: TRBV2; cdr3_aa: CASSELAETQYF
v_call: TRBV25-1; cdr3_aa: CASSEPRPGGTGELFF
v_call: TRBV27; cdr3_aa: CASSLGAGGEYSPLHF
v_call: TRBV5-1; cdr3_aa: CASSLGTGPAYEQYF
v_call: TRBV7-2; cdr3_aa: CASSLLALSYEQYF
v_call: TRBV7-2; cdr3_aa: CASSLTRRQPQHF
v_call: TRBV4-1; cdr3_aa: CASSQDGDRNTGELFF
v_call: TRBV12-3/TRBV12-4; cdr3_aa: CASSLVSAGELFF
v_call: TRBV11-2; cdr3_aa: CASSPRQGAYTEAFF
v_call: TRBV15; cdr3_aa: CAASKGEGYNYGYTF
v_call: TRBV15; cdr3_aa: CATKASGTETQYF
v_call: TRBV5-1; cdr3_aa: CASSEPSSGRAPEQYF
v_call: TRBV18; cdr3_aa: CASSPTAGYPNTIYF
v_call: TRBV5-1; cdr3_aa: CASSPDRPWEQYF
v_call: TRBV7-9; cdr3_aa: CASSSGTRGNEQFF
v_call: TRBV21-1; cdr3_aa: CASSPRRKTGDYEQYF
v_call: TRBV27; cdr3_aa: CASSSRDDTTGELFF
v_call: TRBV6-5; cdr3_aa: CASQGGQSYEQYF
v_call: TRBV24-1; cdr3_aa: CATSDLLQGAKNIQYF
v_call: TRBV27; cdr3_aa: CASSLSDRGIIESNQPQHF
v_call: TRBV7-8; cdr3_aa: CASSPSGNTIYF
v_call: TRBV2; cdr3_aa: CASSYLRDTQYF
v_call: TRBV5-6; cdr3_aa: CASSLTGRLEQAFF
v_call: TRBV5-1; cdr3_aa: CASSPLAGDTGELFF
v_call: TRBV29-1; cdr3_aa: CSAGEHLTDTQYF
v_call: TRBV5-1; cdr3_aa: CASSLSGSYNEQFF
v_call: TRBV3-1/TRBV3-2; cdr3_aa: CASSPGEYGYTF
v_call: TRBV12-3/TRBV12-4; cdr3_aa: CASSYLNQPQHF
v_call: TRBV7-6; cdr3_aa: CASSRVPAGETQYF